These T cell receptor beta chains were read from a single sample in a study of patients and donors after allogeneic stem cell transplantation. Using its own MiXCR run on the RT-PCR reads, TCRdb lists one record per CDR3 protein. The sample lists 390,000 or so distinct CDR3 sequences; roughly 17% were seen once. Sequenced: blood, either unsorted or a sorted T cell fraction (not recorded which). All receptors derive from a human donor who was either an allogeneic HSCT recipient or a stem cell or donor lymphocyte infusion donor (not recorded which). It is not recorded whose cells these are; they may come from a transplant donor. Each CDR3 is given with its conserved first and last residue. A D gene is named only where the DNA matches it firmly. Rows may omit the clone size; those that give it use once, few, many or a size class.

J gene	D gene	V gene	clone size	CDR3 DNA	CDR3 protein
TRBJ2-3	TRBD2	TRBV25-1	-	TGTGCCAGCAGTTCGAGGGAGGGCTTAGATACGCAGTATTTT	CASSSREGLDTQYF
TRBJ2-5	-	TRBV9	few	TGTGCCAGCAGCCCCACTTTTGATAGACTCCAAGAGACCCAGTACTTC	CASSPTFDRLQETQYF
TRBJ2-7	-	TRBV27	few	TGTGCCAGCAGTTTATCCGGAGTCGACGAGCAGTACTTC	CASSLSGVDEQYF
TRBJ1-5	-	TRBV28	few	TGTGCCACCAGTAATCAGGGTGGGGGTAATCAGCCCCAGCATTTT	CATSNQGGGNQPQHF
TRBJ1-2	-	TRBV6-5	-	TGTGCCAGCAGTTATCGGCGGGATAACTATGGCTACACCTTC	CASSYRRDNYGYTF
TRBJ1-2	-	TRBV12-3/TRBV12-4	-	TGTGCCAGCACCCCCCGTACAGGCCAGAGCTTC	CASTPRTGQSF
TRBJ2-7	-	TRBV6-1	-	TGTGCCAGCAGTGAAGCGGTTAACGGGAGATACGAGCAGTACTTC	CASSEAVNGRYEQYF
TRBJ2-3	TRBD2	TRBV7-6	-	TGTGCCAGCAGCTTAGGACTAGCGGGAGGAAGTGCAGATACGCAGTATTTT	CASSLGLAGGSADTQYF
TRBJ1-3	-	TRBV18	few	TGTGCCAGCTCACCCCGGGATCTCTCTGGAAACACCATATATTTT	CASSPRDLSGNTIYF
TRBJ2-3	TRBD2	TRBV5-1	few	TGCGCCAGCAGCTTGGATCCTAGCGGCCTCCTGTATTTT	CASSLDPSGLLYF
TRBJ1-2	-	TRBV10-3	-	TGTGCCATCAGTGACGGGGTTAACTATGGCTACACCTTC	CAISDGVNYGYTF
TRBJ2-5	-	TRBV30	few	TGTGCCTGGAGTGTCTCCCCGGTTAAAGAGACCCAGTACTTC	CAWSVSPVKETQYF
TRBJ1-1	-	TRBV25-1	many	TGTGCCAGCAGTGATTCGGGGAGGAGGGCTGAAGCTTTCTTT	CASSDSGRRAEAFF
TRBJ2-3	-	TRBV29-1	many	TGCAGCGTTGATAACGGTGGGGGTAGCACAGATACGCAGTATTTT	CSVDNGGGSTDTQYF
TRBJ1-6	-	TRBV7-2	-	TGTGCCAGCAGCTCAAACTCTATGTCACCCCTCCACTTT	CASSSNSMSPLHF
TRBJ1-6	-	TRBV7-2	few	TGTGCCAGCAGCGCGGTGGGGGGATATTCACCCCTCCACTTT	CASSAVGGYSPLHF
TRBJ2-1	TRBD2	TRBV5-1	-	TGCGCCAGCAGCGGGGGACTAGCGGGGGCCTACAATGAGCAGTTCTTC	CASSGGLAGAYNEQFF
TRBJ1-2	-	TRBV20-1	-	TGCAGTGCTCCTCACAGTTACTCTAACTATGGCTACACCTTC	CSAPHSYSNYGYTF
TRBJ1-2	-	TRBV7-9	-	TGTGCCAGCAGCCGCCCCACGGACCTCCGGGTCTATGGCTACACCTTC	CASSRPTDLRVYGYTF
TRBJ2-1	-	TRBV27	many	TGTGCCAGCATGAGAATTGCGGGGATGGGTGAGCAGTTCTTC	CASMRIAGMGEQFF
TRBJ2-2	-	TRBV24-1	few	TGTGCCACCAGTGTTTACTTAACCACCGGGGAGCTGTTTTTT	CATSVYLTTGELFF
TRBJ2-1	-	TRBV19	-	TGTGCCAGTAGTGCCAGGGGCAGGGTATTATCCCAGTACAATGAGCAGTTCTTC	CASSARGRVLSQYNEQFF
TRBJ1-6	-	TRBV29-1	many	TGCAGCGTGAGGTGGGGCAGGGATTCACCCCTCCACTTT	CSVRWGRDSPLHF
TRBJ1-4	TRBD1	TRBV11-3	few	TGTGCCAGCAGCTCCCGGGACAGATGGAATGAAAAACTGTTTTTT	CASSSRDRWNEKLFF
TRBJ1-3	-	TRBV6-1	-	TGTGCCAGCAGCCCGGTCCCAGTCTCTGGAAACACCATATATTTT	CASSPVPVSGNTIYF
TRBJ1-2	-	TRBV12-5	few	TGTGCTAGTGGTCCTACAGAACTTCATGGCTACACCTTC	CASGPTELHGYTF
TRBJ1-5	-	TRBV20-1	-	TGCAGTGCTAGCCATCGAGGGGGGAATAGCAATCAGCCCCAGCATTTT	CSASHRGGNSNQPQHF
TRBJ1-6	-	TRBV5-1	-	TGCGCCAGCAGCTGGCAGGATAATTCACCCCTCCACTTT	CASSWQDNSPLHF
TRBJ2-7	-	TRBV12-3/TRBV12-4	-	TGTGCCAGCAGTCAGGGGACCGGGGGATCTGTCGGGCACGAGCAGTACTTC	CASSQGTGGSVGHEQYF
TRBJ2-7	-	TRBV29-1	many	TGCAGCGTCCGGGCCAACGAGCAGTACTTC	CSVRANEQYF
TRBJ1-2	TRBD1	TRBV6-1	many	TGTGCCAGCAGTCCACGACAGGGCTATGGCTACACCTTC	CASSPRQGYGYTF
TRBJ2-4	-	TRBV12-3/TRBV12-4	few	TGTGCCAGCAGTTCAGCGACGGACGCGGCCAAAAACATTCAGTACTTC	CASSSATDAAKNIQYF
TRBJ1-5	-	TRBV18	few	TGTGCCAGCTCACCGGGGGGTGACAATCAGCCCCAGCATTTT	CASSPGGDNQPQHF
TRBJ1-4	-	TRBV11-2	-	TGTGCCAGCAGCTTAGCAGGCGTCAAGGATAATGAAAAACTGTTTTTT	CASSLAGVKDNEKLFF
TRBJ2-4	-	TRBV7-2	few	TGTGCCAGCAGCTTAGCTCGGACTAAAAACATTCAGTACTTC	CASSLARTKNIQYF
TRBJ2-1	TRBD2	TRBV12-3/TRBV12-4	-	TGTGCCAGCAGCCCCGGTCCTAGCGGGAGGAACTACAATGAGCAGTTCTTC	CASSPGPSGRNYNEQFF
TRBJ2-7	TRBD2	TRBV4-1	-	TGCGCCAGCAGCCATCTCGGCCCGGGACTAGCGGGAATAGGGCAGTACTTC	CASSHLGPGLAGIGQYF
TRBJ1-2	-	TRBV7-9	many	TGTGCCAGCAGCCAGTCTGACAACTATGGCTACACCTTC	CASSQSDNYGYTF
TRBJ2-7	-	TRBV29-1	many	TGCAGCGTTGTGGGGGTCGGGTTCGAGCAGTACTTC	CSVVGVGFEQYF
TRBJ1-1	-	TRBV2	-	TGTGCCAGCCATTCTACAGAGTCTAACACTGAAGCTTTCTTT	CASHSTESNTEAFF
TRBJ2-7	-	TRBV30	-	TGTGCCTCCTTTCCGGGACCGCGGGCGGAGCAGTACTTC	CASFPGPRAEQYF
TRBJ2-2	-	TRBV5-1	few	TGCGCCACCGCGGACGCAGCGGTAACGGCCGGGGAGCTGTTTTTT	CATADAAVTAGELFF
TRBJ2-7	-	TRBV4-1	-	TGCGCCAGCAGCCAAGATTACGGGTTCTCCTACGAGCAGTACTTC	CASSQDYGFSYEQYF
TRBJ2-2	-	TRBV4-2	-	TGTGCCAGCAGCCAAGATGGTAACAGGGCCGGGGAGCTGTTTTTT	CASSQDGNRAGELFF
TRBJ2-2	-	TRBV9	-	TGTGCCAGCAGCGCCGTGGACAGTAACACCGGGGAGCTGTTTTTT	CASSAVDSNTGELFF
TRBJ1-1	-	TRBV13	many	TGTGCCAGCAGCTTCCTCTCGACTCCGGTGAACACTGAAGCTTTCTTT	CASSFLSTPVNTEAFF
TRBJ2-7	TRBD1	TRBV24-1	many	TGTGCTACCAGTGATCCGACAGGGGGATCCTACGAGCAGTACTTC	CATSDPTGGSYEQYF
TRBJ1-2	-	TRBV4-1	-	TGCGCCAGCAGCCATCACAGGGCCAAGTTGAGAGTATACACCTTC	CASSHHRAKLRVYTF
TRBJ1-5	-	TRBV7-2	-	TGTGCCAGCAGCCCTCCCTGGAGCAATCAGCCCCAGCATTTT	CASSPPWSNQPQHF
TRBJ2-1	-	TRBV24-1	-	TGTGCCACCAGTGATTCCCGTCGGTCCGATGAGCAGTTCTTC	CATSDSRRSDEQFF
TRBJ1-1	-	TRBV12-3/TRBV12-4	-	TGTGCCAGCAGTCCCGGACAGACGATGAACACTGAAGCTTTCTTT	CASSPGQTMNTEAFF
TRBJ1-1	-	TRBV28	few	TGTGCCAGCAGTTTGCCGGTCACTGAAGCTTTCTTT	CASSLPVTEAFF
TRBJ2-7	-	TRBV27	few	TGTGCCAGCGGTGAGAGGCGGAGGGTCCGAAACTACGAGCAGTACTTC	CASGERRRVRNYEQYF
TRBJ2-1	TRBD2	TRBV30	many	TGTGCCTGGAGCCTACTAGCGGGGGGAGTAAATGAGCAGTTCTTC	CAWSLLAGGVNEQFF
TRBJ2-2	TRBD1	TRBV5-1	-	TGCGCCAGCAGCTTCGGAGACCGGGACAGGTCCGGGGAGCTGTTTTTT	CASSFGDRDRSGELFF
TRBJ1-3	-	TRBV5-1	-	TGCGCCAGCAGCTTGGGTGGTCCCTCTGGAAACACCATATATTTT	CASSLGGPSGNTIYF
TRBJ2-5	-	TRBV4-1	-	TGCGCCAGCAGGGGAGTAGCGAGTTCGTCCCAGTACTTC	CASRGVASSSQYF